The 18 T cell receptor beta chains below were found in one sample sequenced in a study of T-cell reconstitution after alpha-beta-depleted transplantation in children. Using unique molecular identifiers, the investigators prepared the TCRbeta library. TCRdb recomputed calls from the PCR reads with MiXCR, one row per CDR3 protein. The table includes 70,000 to 95,000 distinct CDR3 sequences, 15% detected once. The sample here was PBMCs, mostly from graft donor cells, taken 180 days after TCRalphabeta/CD19-depleted stem cell transplant. The receptors derive from a male patient aged 2 to 9 who had a stem cell transplant for acute lymphoblastic leukemia, so the T cells may come from the graft donor.

There are many counts of this clonotype. In DNA, the CDR3 is TGCAGTGCTAAGGAAGGCTTCGTGGAGACCCAGTACTTC. It translates to CSAKEGFVETQYF. The chain combines TRBV20-1 with TRBJ2-5; no clear D gene. CDR3 length equals 13 residues. V was shortened by 4 bases and J by 5 bases, with 14 bases between the two germline ends. In germline, CDR1 is DFQATT, CDR2 SNEGSKA (reference sequence).

This clonotype was detected a few times. The genes are TRBV5-1 and TRBJ2-2; 9 nucleotides agree with TRBD1. After removal of 5 bases from V and 5 bases from J, the junction contained 13 bases not matched to a gene. The CDR3 has 17 residues. Germline V CDR1 and CDR2: SGHRS, YFSETQ. The CDR3 DNA reads TGCGCCAGCAGGCCTGCGGAGGGACAGGGTGGAACCGGGGAGCTGTTTTTT. Residues: CASRPAEGQGGTGELFF.

V gene TRBV6-5 combines with J gene TRBJ2-2; 10 bases line up with TRBD2. This CDR3 has 16 amino acids. CDR1 and CDR2 from the germline V gene are MNHEY and SVGAGI. Trimming cost V 5 bases and J 6 bases; bases outside gene matches: 9. CDR3 sequence: CASSPRGLAFSGELFF. DNA for the CDR3: TGTGCCAGCAGTCCGAGGGGACTAGCGTTCTCCGGGGAGCTGTTTTTT.

V gene TRBV6-2 or TRBV6-3 combines with J gene TRBJ2-5; D uncertain. V lost 5 bases and J 5 bases, leaving 9 bases between the germline ends. CDR3 size: 12 residues. Germline V CDR1 and CDR2: MNHEY, SVGEGT. CDR3: CASSRQMETQYF. The CDR3 DNA is TGTGCCAGCAGTCGCCAAATGGAGACCCAGTACTTC.

There are a few counts of this clonotype. V gene TRBV6-2 or TRBV6-3 combines with J gene TRBJ2-7; the match to TRBD2 covers 7 bases. CDR3 length: 10 residues. Germline loops: CDR1 MNHEY, CDR2 SVGEGT. V lost 8 bases and J lost 6; bases outside the gene matches: 1. The CDR3 DNA reads TGTGCCAGCGGGAGGGCCGAGCAGTACTTC. Its translation is CASGRAEQYF.

The chain recombines TRBV5-1 with TRBJ2-5; 7 positions match TRBD1. Germline CDR1 reads SGHRS; CDR2 reads YFSETQ. The CDR3 has 16 amino acids. The ends lost 3 bases at V and 10 bases at J; junction bases unmatched: 18. The CDR3 protein is CASSSTVGQMNSNQYF. The CDR3 nucleotides read TGCGCCAGCAGCTCGACCGTGGGACAGATGAATAGTAACCAGTACTTC.

The chain carries TRBV5-1 and TRBJ2-3; TRBD1 aligns across 7 bases. The CDR3 consists of 14 residues. CDR1 and CDR2 (germline): SGHRS, YFSETQ. Trimming removed 1 base from V and 4 bases from J; junction bases left unmatched: 3. The chain's CDR3 is CASSLRTGPDTQYF. The CDR3, as DNA: TGCGCCAGCAGCTTGAGGACAGGTCCAGATACGCAGTATTTT.

This clonotype was seen a handful of times. CDR3 sequence (DNA): TGCGCCAGCAGCTTGTTTCCCTCCAATCAGCCCCAGCATTTT. Encoded protein: CASSLFPSNQPQHF. This chain joins TRBV5-1 and TRBJ1-5; D is unclear. Germline V lookup: CDR1 SGHRS, CDR2 YFSETQ. This CDR3 is 14 amino acids long. V lost 1 base to trimming and J lost 3 bases, with 8 bases between them.

As for this clonotype: At one end the junction does not follow the germline gene, possibly because of a read error. V and J are TRBV12-3 or TRBV12-4 and TRBJ2-1; 9 bases line up with TRBD2. The length of the CDR3 is 14 residues. As DNA, the CDR3 is TGTGCCAGCAGGGGGACTAGCTCCTACAGTGAGCAGTTCTTC. As protein: CASRGTSSYSEQFF.

This clonotype was detected only a few times. This chain joins TRBV3-1 and TRBJ2-5; no definite D call. The CDR3 sequence is 15 residues long. The germline V gene has CDR1 LGHDT and CDR2 YNNKEL (reference sequence). V was clipped by 6 bases and J by 2 bases, with 16 bases between them. The CDR3 region is CASRPMRREQETQYF. For the CDR3, the DNA is TGTGCCAGCAGACCGATGAGACGTGAACAAGAGACCCAGTACTTC.

This chain connects TRBV6-1 to TRBJ1-1; D remains ambiguous. Germline V lookup: CDR1 MNHNS, CDR2 SASEGT. The CDR3 extends over 13 amino acids. Trimming took off 5 bases at V and 1 base at J, with 8 bases between the two ends. The CDR3 sequence: CASSNAANTEAFF. The CDR3 bases are TGTGCCAGCAGTAACGCGGCGAACACTGAAGCTTTCTTT.

This clonotype was seen many times. The chain is built from TRBV27 and TRBJ2-3; perhaps D is TRBD1 or TRBD2 (5 bases each). The CDR3 spans 15 residues. V was trimmed by 3 bases and J by 0 bases, leaving 10 bases between them. CDR1 and CDR2 from the germline V gene are MNHEY and SMNVEV (reference sequence). The CDR3: CASSFEGLSTDTQYF. In nucleotides, the CDR3 is TGTGCCAGCAGTTTCGAGGGGCTTAGCACAGATACGCAGTATTTT.

The chain employs TRBV13 and TRBJ1-3; D is unresolved. Trimming took off 7 bases at V and 1 base at J, with 11 bases between the two ends. The CDR3 is 14 amino acids. Germline CDR1 and CDR2: PRHDT and FYEKMQ (reference sequence). The CDR3 DNA reads as TGTGCCAGCACCGCTCCCGGGTCTGGAAACACCATATATTTT. Its protein product is CASTAPGSGNTIYF.

V gene TRBV12-3 or TRBV12-4 combines with J gene TRBJ1-4, with 9 bases that match TRBD1. There are 14 residues in the CDR3. Trimming took 6 bases from V and 7 from J; bases not matched to a gene: 6. The chain's CDR3 is CASSPGQGIEKLFF. The CDR3 nucleotides are TGTGCCAGCAGCCCCGGACAGGGGATTGAAAAACTGTTTTTT.

The chain carries TRBV7-2 and TRBJ2-5; 7 bases match TRBD1. The V gene end was trimmed by 5 bases and the J gene end by 3 bases; junction bases not matched to a gene: 9. From germline, CDR1 is SGHTA and CDR2 FQGNSA. The CDR3 sequence is 15 residues long. The CDR3 loop reads CASSTGTVPEETQYF. CDR3 bases: TGTGCCAGCAGCACTGGGACAGTTCCTGAAGAGACCCAGTACTTC.

There are a few counts of this clonotype. The V call is TRBV5-1, the J call TRBJ1-2; 9 nucleotides line up with TRBD1. Germline trimming cut 2 bases from V and 3 bases from J; bases unmatched to any gene: 5. CDR3 length: 15 residues. Looked up from germline, CDR1 is SGHRS and CDR2 is YFSETQ. Written as DNA, the CDR3 is TGCGCCAGCAGCTTCTGGACAGGGGACGACTATGGCTACACCTTC. It yields the protein CASSFWTGDDYGYTF.

V is TRBV5-1 and J is TRBJ2-3; TRBD2 might be the D (5 bases). V was shortened by 5 bases and J by 4 bases, with 5 bases between the two germline ends. The CDR3 has 11 amino acids. Per the germline V gene, CDR1 is SGHRS and CDR2 is YFSETQ. The CDR3 DNA follows: TGCGCCAGCAGGGAGGCAGATACGCAGTATTTT. Amino acid sequence: CASREADTQYF. Using reference TRBV5-1 and TRBJ2-3 for the parts outside the CDR3, the full variable domain is KAGVTQTPRYLIKTRGQQVTLSCSPISGHRSVSWYQQTPGQGLQFLFEYFSETQRNKGNFPGRFSGRQFSNSRSEMNVSTLELGDSALYLCASREADTQYFGPGTRLTVL.

The chain joins TRBV12-3 or TRBV12-4 to TRBJ2-2; D is perhaps TRBD1 or TRBD2 (5 bases each). There are 13 residues in the CDR3. Trimming removed 1 base at V and 5 bases at J, with 5 bases between. CDR3 residues: CASSLGGTGELFF. The CDR3 region has the DNA TGTGCCAGCAGTTTAGGGGGGACCGGGGAGCTGTTTTTT.